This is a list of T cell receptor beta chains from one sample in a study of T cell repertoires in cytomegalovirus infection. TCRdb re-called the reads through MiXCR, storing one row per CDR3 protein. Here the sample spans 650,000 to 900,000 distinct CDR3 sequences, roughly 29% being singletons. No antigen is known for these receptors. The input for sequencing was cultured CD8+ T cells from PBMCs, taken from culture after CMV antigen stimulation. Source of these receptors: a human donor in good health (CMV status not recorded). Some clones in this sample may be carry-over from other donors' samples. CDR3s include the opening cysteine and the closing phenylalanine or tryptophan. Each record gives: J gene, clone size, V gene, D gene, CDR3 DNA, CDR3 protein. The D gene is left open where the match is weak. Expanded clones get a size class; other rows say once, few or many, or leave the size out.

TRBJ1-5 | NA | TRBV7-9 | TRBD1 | TGTGCCAGCAGCTCCACACAGGGGGACTTTTATAGCAATCAGCCCCAGCATTTT | CASSSTQGDFYSNQPQHF
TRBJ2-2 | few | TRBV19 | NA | TGTGCCAGTAGTATGTCAGGGGAGCTGTTTTTT | CASSMSGELFF
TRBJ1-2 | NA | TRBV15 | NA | TGTGCCACCAGCACCCGGGGGGCCCCTAACTATGGCTACACCTTC | CATSTRGAPNYGYTF
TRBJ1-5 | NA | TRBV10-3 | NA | TGTGCCATCGGTGAGGGACGGACGATTTATCAGCCCCAGCATTTT | CAIGEGRTIYQPQHF
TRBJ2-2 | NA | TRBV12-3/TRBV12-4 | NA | TGTGCCAGCAGTCCCGGCGGAGGAGATAACACCGGGGAGCTGTTTTTT | CASSPGGGDNTGELFF
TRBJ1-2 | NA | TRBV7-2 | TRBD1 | TGTGCCAGCAGCTTACGCTTCACAGGGGAGTATGGCTACACCTTC | CASSLRFTGEYGYTF
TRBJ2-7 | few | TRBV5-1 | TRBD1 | TGCGCCAGCAGCTTGGGGGACAGGGGGCTCAATAAGGGCTACGAGCAGTACTTC | CASSLGDRGLNKGYEQYF
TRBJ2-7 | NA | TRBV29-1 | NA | TGCAGCGTTGATGGGGGAGACTCCTACGAGCAGTACTTC | CSVDGGDSYEQYF
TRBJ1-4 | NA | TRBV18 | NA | TGTGCCAGCTCACCGGAGGGAAGATCAACTAATGAAAAACTGTTTTTT | CASSPEGRSTNEKLFF
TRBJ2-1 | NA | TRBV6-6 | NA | TGTGCCAGCAGTTATGGGCAGATCTACAATGAGCAGTTCTTC | CASSYGQIYNEQFF
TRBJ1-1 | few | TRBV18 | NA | TGTGCCAGCTCACCAGAGAAATACCCGAGGGCTTTCTTT | CASSPEKYPRAFF
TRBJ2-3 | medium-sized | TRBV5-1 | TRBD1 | TGCGCCAGCAGCTTGGAGACAGGGAACGCAGATACGCAGTATTTT | CASSLETGNADTQYF
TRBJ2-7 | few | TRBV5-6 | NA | TGTGCCAGCAGCTTGGGATTCGGCAGGGGCTCCTACGAGCAGTACTTC | CASSLGFGRGSYEQYF
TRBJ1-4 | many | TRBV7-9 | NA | TGTGCCAGCAGCTTAGTGAGCAGGTCGGAAAAACTGTTTTTT | CASSLVSRSEKLFF
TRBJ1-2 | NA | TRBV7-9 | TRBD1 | TGTGCCAGCAGCTTAGGACAGGGGAAGGATGTCTATGGCTACACCTTC | CASSLGQGKDVYGYTF
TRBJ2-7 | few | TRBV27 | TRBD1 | TGTGCCACCACAGACAGGGGTTCCCTCGAGCAGTACTTC | CATTDRGSLEQYF
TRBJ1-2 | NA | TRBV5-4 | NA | TGTGCCAGCAGCCTCAGAAGGGAGATGGAAGCTAACTATGGCTACACCTTC | CASSLRREMEANYGYTF
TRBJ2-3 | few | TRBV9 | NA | TGTGCCAGCAGCGGTGGAGGGGGAGCTAGCACAGATACGCAGTATTTT | CASSGGGGASTDTQYF
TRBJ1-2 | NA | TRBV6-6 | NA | TGTGCCAGCAGTTACTCTGGAGGGACCTTCTATGGCTACACCTTC | CASSYSGGTFYGYTF
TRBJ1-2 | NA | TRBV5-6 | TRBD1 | TGTGCCAGCAGGGACGGGACAGGGCAGACTCGAGGTTTGGGCTACACCTTC | CASRDGTGQTRGLGYTF
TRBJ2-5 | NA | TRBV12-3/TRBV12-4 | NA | TGTGCCAGCAGTTCGCAGTACCAAGAGACCCAGTACTTC | CASSSQYQETQYF
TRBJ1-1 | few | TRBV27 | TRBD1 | TGTGCCAGCGGGACAGGGCGAGACACTGAAGCTTTCTTT | CASGTGRDTEAFF
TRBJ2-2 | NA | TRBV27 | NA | TGTGCCAGCAGTTTATCTACCACATTCGCGAACACCGGGGAGCTGTTTTTT | CASSLSTTFANTGELFF
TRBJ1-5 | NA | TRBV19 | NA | TGTGCCAGTAGTATTGATACAGCCCCGGGTCAGCCCCAGCATTTT | CASSIDTAPGQPQHF
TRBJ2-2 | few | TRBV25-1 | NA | TGTGCCAGCAGTGAATACTACGGGTCTGAAAACACCGGGGAGCTGTTTTTT | CASSEYYGSENTGELFF
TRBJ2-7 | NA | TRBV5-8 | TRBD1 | TGTGCCAGCAGCTTGGATGGACAGGGAGAGTACGAGCAGTACTTC | CASSLDGQGEYEQYF
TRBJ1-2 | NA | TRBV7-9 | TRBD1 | TGTGCCAGCGCCCTAATCTCCGACAGGGTGGGCTATGGCTACACCTTC | CASALISDRVGYGYTF
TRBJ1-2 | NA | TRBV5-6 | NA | TGTGCCAGCATCCGGACAGATCTAGACTATGGCTACACCTTC | CASIRTDLDYGYTF
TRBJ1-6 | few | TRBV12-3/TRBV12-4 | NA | TGTGCCAGCAGTCTCACCCGCGGGACTAATTCACCCCTCCACTTT | CASSLTRGTNSPLHF
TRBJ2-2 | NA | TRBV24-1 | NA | TGTGCCACCAGTGACCCCGACAGCCGCACCGGGGAGCTGTTTTTT | CATSDPDSRTGELFF
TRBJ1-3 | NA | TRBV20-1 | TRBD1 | TGCAGTGCTCGCGACAGGGTTTCTGGAAACACCATATATTTT | CSARDRVSGNTIYF
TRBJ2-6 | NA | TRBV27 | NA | TGTGCCAGCCGAAGCAGGACCGACGCTATCTCTGGGGCCAACGTCCTGACTTTC | CASRSRTDAISGANVLTF
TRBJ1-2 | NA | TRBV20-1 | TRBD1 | TGCGGTGCGTCCGACCCGGGACAGGGGGGCTACACCTTC | CGASDPGQGGYTF
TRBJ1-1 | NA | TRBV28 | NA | TGTGCCAGCAGTTTACTAGGGGGGTACATGAACACTGAAGCTTTCTTT | CASSLLGGYMNTEAFF
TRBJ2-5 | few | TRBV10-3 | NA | TGTGCCACCCTAAGCCCCGAACCGTACCAAGAGACCCAGTACTTC | CATLSPEPYQETQYF
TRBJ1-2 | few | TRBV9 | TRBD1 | TGTGCCAGCAGCGTTTCCGGGACAGCTAATAACTATGGCTACACCTTC | CASSVSGTANNYGYTF
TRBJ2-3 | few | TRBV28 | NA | TGTGCCAGCAGTTTCGGCGCCTCCTTCACAGATACGCAGTATTTT | CASSFGASFTDTQYF
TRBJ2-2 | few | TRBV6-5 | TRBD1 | TGTGCCAGCAAGGGGACAGACCCGAACACCGGGGAGCTGTTTTTT | CASKGTDPNTGELFF
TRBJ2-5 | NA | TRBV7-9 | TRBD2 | TGTGCCAGCAGCTTAATAGCGGGGGGGGAGAGACCCCAGTACTTC | CASSLIAGGERPQYF
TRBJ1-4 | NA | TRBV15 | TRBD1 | TGTGCCACCAGCGCACCGGGACAGGGAACTAATGAAAAACTGTTTTTT | CATSAPGQGTNEKLFF
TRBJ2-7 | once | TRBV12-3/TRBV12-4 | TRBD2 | TGTGCCAGCAAGGAGACGGGGGGATCTTACGAGCAGTACTTC | CASKETGGSYEQYF
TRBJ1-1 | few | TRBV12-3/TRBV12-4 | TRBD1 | TGTGCCAGCACCGGGACAGGGGGAACTGAAGCTTTCTTT | CASTGTGGTEAFF
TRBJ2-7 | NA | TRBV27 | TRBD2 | TGTGCCAGCAGTTCATCGACTAGCGGGGGCCCCTACGAGCAGTACTTC | CASSSSTSGGPYEQYF
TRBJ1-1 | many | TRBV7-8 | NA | TGTGCCAGCAGCCCCGCTGAAGCTTTCTTT | CASSPAEAFF
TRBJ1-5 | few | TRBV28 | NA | TGTGCCAGCAGTCCCCTTCGGGGGGGTCAGCCCCAGCATTTT | CASSPLRGGQPQHF
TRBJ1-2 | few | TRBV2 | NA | TGTGCCCGCCGGGACGGATCATACTATGGCTACACCTTC | CARRDGSYYGYTF
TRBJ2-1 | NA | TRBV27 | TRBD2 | TGTGCCAGCAGTTTAGGGACTAGCGCGGACAATGAGCAGTTCTTC | CASSLGTSADNEQFF
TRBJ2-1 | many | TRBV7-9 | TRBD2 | TGTGCCAGCAGCGACAGCGGGGGGGCCTACAATGAGCAGTTCTTC | CASSDSGGAYNEQFF
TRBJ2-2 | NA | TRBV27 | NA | TGTGCCAGCAGTTTTTCCCCGGCAGGGACGGGCACCGGGGAGCTGTTTTTT | CASSFSPAGTGTGELFF
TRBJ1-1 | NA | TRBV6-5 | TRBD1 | TGTGCCAGCAAAGACAGGGAAAACACTGAGGCTTTCTTT | CASKDRENTEAFF
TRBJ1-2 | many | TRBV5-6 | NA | TGTGCCAGCAGCTTGACGGGAGAGCTAAACGTTTATGGCTACACCTTC | CASSLTGELNVYGYTF
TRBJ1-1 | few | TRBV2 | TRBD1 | TGTGCCAGCAGGGGGACAGGGGGCCGGAACACTGAAGCTTTCTTT | CASRGTGGRNTEAFF
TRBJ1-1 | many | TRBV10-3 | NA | TGTGCCATCAGTGTCGGGACAAAGAACACTGAAGCTTTCTTT | CAISVGTKNTEAFF
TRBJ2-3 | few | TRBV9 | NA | TGTGCCAGCAGCGTTCCTCCAGGGCCAGATACGCAGTATTTT | CASSVPPGPDTQYF
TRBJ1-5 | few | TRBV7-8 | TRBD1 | TGTGCCAGCAGCTCCCGGGACAGTGGCAATCAGCCCCAGCATTTT | CASSSRDSGNQPQHF
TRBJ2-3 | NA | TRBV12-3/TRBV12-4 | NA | TGTGCCAGCAGCCCTTCCCGGGCCATTAACACAGATACGCAGTATTTT | CASSPSRAINTDTQYF
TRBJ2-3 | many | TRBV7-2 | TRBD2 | TGTGCCAGCAGCCAGACTAGCGGGGGTTCCTCATATATTAAACACACAGATACGCAGTATTTT | CASSQTSGGSSYIKHTDTQYF
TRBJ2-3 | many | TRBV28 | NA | TGTGCCAGCAGTCGGGACAAACTCACAGATACGCAGTATTTT | CASSRDKLTDTQYF
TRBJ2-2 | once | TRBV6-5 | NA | TGTGCCAGCAGGGCGGGGAGGGAGCTGTTTTTT | CASRAGRELFF